This TCR beta chain was documented in a study of blood T cell repertoires in COVID-19. As for the study in general: Researchers got acute and convalescent COVID-19 samples from the United States, Italy and Spain. Sources were T cells, B-cell-depleted T cells, or PBMCs; the material itself was cDNA or gDNA.

This table comes from immunoSEQ multiplex PCR, and its TCRdb copy is limited to in-frame clones, with some not included. Among under 450,000 clones listed, around 87% were seen once. The CDR3 spans 12 residues. The germline V and J ends were trimmed by 5 bases and 9 bases, with 14 bases remaining between them. The sequence was obtained from a man aged 25 to 40 who had recovered from COVID-19. The chain combines TRBV12-3 or TRBV12-4 with TRBJ2-7, with D tentatively TRBD1 (6 bases). Sample: PBMCs or T cells enriched from blood (not recorded which). The DNA of the CDR3 is TGTGCCAGCAGTGCCAGGGGCCCAGGGCAGTACTTC. This codes for CASSARGPGQYF.